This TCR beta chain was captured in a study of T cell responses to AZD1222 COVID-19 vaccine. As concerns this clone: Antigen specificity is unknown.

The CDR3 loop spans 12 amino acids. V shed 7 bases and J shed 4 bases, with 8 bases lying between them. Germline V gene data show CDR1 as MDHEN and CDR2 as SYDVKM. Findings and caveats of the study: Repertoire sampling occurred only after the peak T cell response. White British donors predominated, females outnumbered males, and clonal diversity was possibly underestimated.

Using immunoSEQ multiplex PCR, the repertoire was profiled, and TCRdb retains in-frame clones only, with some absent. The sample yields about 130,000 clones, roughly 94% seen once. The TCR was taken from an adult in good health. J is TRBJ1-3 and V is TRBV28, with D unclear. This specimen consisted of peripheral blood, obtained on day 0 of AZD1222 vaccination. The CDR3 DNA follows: TGTGCCAGCACCCCAAGGGGAAACACCATATATTTT. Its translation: CASTPRGNTIYF.